These 3 T cell receptor beta chains were all obtained from the same sample, sequenced in a study of Graves' ophthalmopathy and Graves' hyperthyroidism. Amplified material comprised TCR beta CDR3 regions derived from RNA transcripts. Second-round multiplex PCR came after first-round RT-PCR with HTBI primers. Using its own MiXCR run on the multiplex PCR reads, TCRdb lists one record per CDR3 protein. Seen here are approximately 1.2 million distinct CDR3 sequences, roughly 35% observed once, and the top ten hold over 8.5%. The sample was peripheral blood or thyroid tissue (not recorded which). The source of these receptors is an adult man with Graves' hyperthyroidism.

This clonotype showed up just once. This sequence may be a read error, since a much larger clone differs from it by one base. V gene TRBV7-2 combines with J gene TRBJ2-5, with a possible D match to TRBD1 (6 bases). V was clipped by 3 bases and J by 7 bases, with 12 bases between them. Germline V gene lookup returns CDR1 SGHTA and CDR2 FQGNSA. The CDR3 spans 13 residues. DNA of the CDR3: TGTGCCAGCAGCTTCCAGGGGTTTGGGACCCAGTACTTC. Its translation is CASSFQGFGTQYF.

This clonotype has more than one count but fewer than ten. This chain uses TRBV29-1 with TRBJ1-5; D is undetermined. The CDR3 covers 15 residues. Germline V gene sequence: CDR1 SQVTM, CDR2 ANQGSEA. V dropped 5 bases and J dropped 2 bases, with 16 bases sitting between them. CDR3 coding DNA: TGCAGCGTTAAGGACCTTCAAAGGGGCAATCAGCCCCAGCATTTT. Translating it yields CSVKDLQRGNQPQHF.

The chain uses TRBV7-2 and TRBJ1-6; possible D gene TRBD1, 5 bases. The CDR3 spans 15 residues. V was pared by 6 bases and J by 4 bases, with 13 bases between. CDR1 is SGHTA and CDR2 is FQGNSA in the germline V gene. DNA for the CDR3: TGTGCCAGCAGTCCCAGGGAGGGTTATAATTCACCCCTCCACTTT. Protein product: CASSPREGYNSPLHF.